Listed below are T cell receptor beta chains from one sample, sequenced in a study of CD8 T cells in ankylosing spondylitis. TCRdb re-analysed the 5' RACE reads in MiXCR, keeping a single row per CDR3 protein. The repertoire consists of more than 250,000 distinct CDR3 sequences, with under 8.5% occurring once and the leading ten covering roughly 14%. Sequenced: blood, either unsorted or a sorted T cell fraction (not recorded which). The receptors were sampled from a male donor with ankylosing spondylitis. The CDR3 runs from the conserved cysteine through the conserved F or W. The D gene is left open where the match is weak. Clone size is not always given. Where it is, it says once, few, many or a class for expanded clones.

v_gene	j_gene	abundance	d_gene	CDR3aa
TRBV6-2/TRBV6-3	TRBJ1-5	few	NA	CASSYSRGGGYQPQHF
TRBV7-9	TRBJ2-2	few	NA	CASSLAARPGELFF
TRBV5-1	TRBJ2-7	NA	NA	CASSLGGQSYEQYF
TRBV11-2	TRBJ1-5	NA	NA	CASSLEGRATSNQPQHF
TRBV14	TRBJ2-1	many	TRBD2	CASSLSTGRAWNEQFF
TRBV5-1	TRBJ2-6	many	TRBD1	CASSLWGTAPDSGANVLTF
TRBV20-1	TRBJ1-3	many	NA	CSARDLGVGSGNTIYF
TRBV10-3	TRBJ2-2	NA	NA	CAISSPGVGPAGELFF
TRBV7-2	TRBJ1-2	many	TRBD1	CASSTHRQGAGGYTF
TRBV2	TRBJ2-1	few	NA	CASSVQQGRWNEQFF
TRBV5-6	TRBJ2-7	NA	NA	CASSMNRWGARYEQYF
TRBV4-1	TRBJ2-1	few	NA	CASSQGWKNEQFF
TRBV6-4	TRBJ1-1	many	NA	CASSREVGWDTEAFF
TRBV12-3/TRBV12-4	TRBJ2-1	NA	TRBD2	CASSLLGTSVVDEQFF
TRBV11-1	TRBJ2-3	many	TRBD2	CASSSSGRAGDTQYF
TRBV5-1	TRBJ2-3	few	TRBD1	CASSLSSGQGPHTDTQYF
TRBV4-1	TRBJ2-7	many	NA	CASSQVGKSRGLMDF
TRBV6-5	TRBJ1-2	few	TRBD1	CASSYRTGYGYTF
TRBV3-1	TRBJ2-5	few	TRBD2	CASSQTSDSQETQYF
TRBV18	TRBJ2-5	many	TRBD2	CASSPLAGDETQYF
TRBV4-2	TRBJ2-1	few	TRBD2	CASSQDSAGLAGGNNEQFF
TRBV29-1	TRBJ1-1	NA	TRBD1	CSGTGARGTEAFF
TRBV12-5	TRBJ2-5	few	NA	CASGLRGKETQYF
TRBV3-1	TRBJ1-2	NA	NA	CASSQGSRANYGYTF
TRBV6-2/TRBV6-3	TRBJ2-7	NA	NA	CASSYSTRYEQYF
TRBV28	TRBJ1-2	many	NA	CASREDRRAYGYTF
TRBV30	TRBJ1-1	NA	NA	CAWSVPPTRGGLNTEAFF
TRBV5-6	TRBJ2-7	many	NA	CASSYWGHYFSYEQYF
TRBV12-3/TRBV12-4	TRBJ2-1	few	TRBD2	CASSLAGEIEQFF
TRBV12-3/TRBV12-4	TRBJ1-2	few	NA	CASSGNRYGYTF
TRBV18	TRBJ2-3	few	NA	CASSPLARDTQYF
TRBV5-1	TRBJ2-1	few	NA	CASSLDVRSVSYNEQFF
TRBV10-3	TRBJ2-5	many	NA	CAISGRLDQETQYF
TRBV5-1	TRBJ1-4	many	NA	CASSPGWDEKLFF
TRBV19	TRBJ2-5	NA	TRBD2	CASSISAGGETQYF
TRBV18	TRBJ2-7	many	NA	CASSPGTVSYEQYF
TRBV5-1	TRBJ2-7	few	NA	CASSGTVAYEQYF
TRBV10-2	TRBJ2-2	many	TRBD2	CASSMAGAGGELFF
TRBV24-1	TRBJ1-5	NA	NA	CATRAGGYNQPQHF
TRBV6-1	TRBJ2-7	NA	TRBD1	CASSGRGLSYEQYF
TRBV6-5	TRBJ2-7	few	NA	CASGGTLDEQYF
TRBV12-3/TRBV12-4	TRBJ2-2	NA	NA	CASSLQAGTGELFF
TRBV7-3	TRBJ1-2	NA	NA	CASSLNPGPNYGYTF
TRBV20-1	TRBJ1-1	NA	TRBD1	CSTRTGEGLNTEAFF
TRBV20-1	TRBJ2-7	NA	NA	CSASWAGSSYEQYF
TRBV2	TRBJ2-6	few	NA	CASSESGTGANVLTF
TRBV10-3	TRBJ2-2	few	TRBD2	CAISSAGGPPGELFF
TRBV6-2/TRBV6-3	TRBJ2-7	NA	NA	CASMGTYRQANYEQYF
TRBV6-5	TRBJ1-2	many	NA	CASSYFGDSPTNYGYTF
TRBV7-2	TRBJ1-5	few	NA	CASSLSRTQPQHF
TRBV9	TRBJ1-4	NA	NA	CASSTRGQPRGEKLFF
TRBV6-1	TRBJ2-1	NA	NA	CASTRGAYNEQFF